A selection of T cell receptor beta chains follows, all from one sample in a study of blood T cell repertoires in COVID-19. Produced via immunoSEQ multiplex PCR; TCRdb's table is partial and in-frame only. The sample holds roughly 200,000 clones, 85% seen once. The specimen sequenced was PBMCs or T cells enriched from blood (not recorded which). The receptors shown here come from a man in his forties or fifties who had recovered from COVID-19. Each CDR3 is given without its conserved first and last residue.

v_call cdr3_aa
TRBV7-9 ASSLGDGRSEDTQY
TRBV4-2 ASSQDFSFFPGYT
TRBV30 AWSASGYEQY
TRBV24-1 ATSDLGQGYGYT
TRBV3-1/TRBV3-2 ASSPTGGAQSNEQF
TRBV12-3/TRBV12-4 ASSDQGYEQY
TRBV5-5 ASSPRAGGETQY
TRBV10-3 AIRAVAGGREQY
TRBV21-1 ASSFTEYYGYT
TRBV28 ASSATGTGLETQY
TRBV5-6 ASNYRQGVYEQY
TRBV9 ASSVNGRGAEQY
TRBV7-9 ATPNDRKLF
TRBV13 ASSPHLAGGSNEQF
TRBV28 ASSLRGNSYEQY
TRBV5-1 ASSLVPTDTPLEQY
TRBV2 ASRDGQGAGTEAF
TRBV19 ASGPGGATDTQY